This T cell receptor beta chain was observed in a study of blood T cell repertoires in COVID-19. Across the study: T cells, B-cell-depleted T cells, or PBMCs provided the cDNA or gDNA that served as material.

Participants spanned ages roughly 18 to 90 years and resided in some 22 US areas. Categorization into cohorts depended on clinical history that participants reported. Cohort 3 donors counted as recovered after two negative PCRs, clearance, or resolved symptoms. The method was immunoSEQ multiplex PCR; TCRdb's version includes in-frame clones alone and lacks a portion of them. Of about 180,000 clones listed, over 75% were seen once; the top ten hold approximately 9%. Germline CDR1 and CDR2: SGHNT and YYREEE (reference sequence). The CDR3 contains 13 residues. Deletions cut 4 bases from V and 3 bases from J, with 11 bases between.

Sequencing input: PBMCs or T cells enriched from blood (not recorded which). The chain has TRBV5-4 and TRBJ2-7; perhaps TRBD1 as D (6 bases). The TCR comes from a woman under 30 who had recovered from COVID-19. CDR3 DNA sequence: TGTGCCAGCAGCCCCCCGGACAGCTACGAGCAGTACTTC. This sequence encodes CASSPPDSYEQYF.